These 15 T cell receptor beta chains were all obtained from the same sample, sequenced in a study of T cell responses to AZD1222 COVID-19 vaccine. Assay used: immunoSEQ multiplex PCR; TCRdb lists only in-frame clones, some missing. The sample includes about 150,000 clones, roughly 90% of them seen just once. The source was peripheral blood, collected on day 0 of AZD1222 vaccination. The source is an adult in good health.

This chain's CDR3 is CASSLLGVVPDTQYF. CDR3 in DNA: TGCGCCAGCAGCTTGTTGGGGGTTGTCCCAGATACGCAGTATTTT. This sequence joins TRBV5-1 and TRBJ2-3; D may be TRBD1 or TRBD2 (5 bases each). In germline, CDR1 is SGHRS, CDR2 YFSETQ. The CDR3 totals 15 residues. Trimming took off 1 base at V and 4 bases at J, with 13 bases between the two ends.

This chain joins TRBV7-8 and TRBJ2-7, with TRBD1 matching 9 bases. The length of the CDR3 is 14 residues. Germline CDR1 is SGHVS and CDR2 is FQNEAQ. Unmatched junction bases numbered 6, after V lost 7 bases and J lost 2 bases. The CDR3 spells CASTIGTGTYEQYF. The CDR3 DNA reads TGTGCCAGCACCATCGGGACAGGGACCTACGAGCAGTACTTC.

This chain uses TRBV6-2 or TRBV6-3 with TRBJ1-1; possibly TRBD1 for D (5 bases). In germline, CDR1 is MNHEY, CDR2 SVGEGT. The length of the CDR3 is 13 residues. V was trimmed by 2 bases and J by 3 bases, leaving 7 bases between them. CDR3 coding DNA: TGTGCCAGCAGTTACCTGGGGGACACTGAAGCTTTCTTT. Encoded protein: CASSYLGDTEAFF.

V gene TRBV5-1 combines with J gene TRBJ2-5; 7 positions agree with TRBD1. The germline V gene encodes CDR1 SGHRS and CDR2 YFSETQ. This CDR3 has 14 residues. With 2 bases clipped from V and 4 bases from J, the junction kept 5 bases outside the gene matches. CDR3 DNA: TGCGCCAGCAGCTTCGGGACAGAGCCAGAGACCCAGTACTTC. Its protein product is CASSFGTEPETQYF.

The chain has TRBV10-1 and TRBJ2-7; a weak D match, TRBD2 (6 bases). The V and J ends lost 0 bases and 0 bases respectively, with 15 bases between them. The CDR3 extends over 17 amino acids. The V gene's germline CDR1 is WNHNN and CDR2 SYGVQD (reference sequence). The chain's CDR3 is CASSESSGTRSSYEQYF. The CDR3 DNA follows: TGCGCCAGCAGTGAGTCCTCCGGGACTCGAAGCTCCTACGAGCAGTACTTC.

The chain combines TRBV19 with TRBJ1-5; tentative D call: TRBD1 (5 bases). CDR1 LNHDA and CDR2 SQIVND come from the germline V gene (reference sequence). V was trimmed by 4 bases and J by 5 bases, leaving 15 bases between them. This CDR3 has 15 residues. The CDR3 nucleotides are TGTGCCAGTAGTAGGTCGGCAGGGACCCATCAGCCCCAGCATTTT. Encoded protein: CASSRSAGTHQPQHF.

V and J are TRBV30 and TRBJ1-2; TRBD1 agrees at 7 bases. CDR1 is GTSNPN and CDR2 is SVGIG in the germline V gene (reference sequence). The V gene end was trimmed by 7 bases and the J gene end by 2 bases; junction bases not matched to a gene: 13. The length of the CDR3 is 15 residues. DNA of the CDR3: TGTGCCTCGACCGGGTACGCGACAGGGAACTATGGCTACACCTTC. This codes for CASTGYATGNYGYTF. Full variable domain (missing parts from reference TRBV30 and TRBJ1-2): SQTIHQWPATLVQPVGSPLSLECTVEGTSNPNLYWYRQAAGRGLQLLFYSVGIGQISSEVPQNLSASRPQDRQFILSSKKLLLSDSGFYLCASTGYATGNYGYTFGSGTRLTVV.

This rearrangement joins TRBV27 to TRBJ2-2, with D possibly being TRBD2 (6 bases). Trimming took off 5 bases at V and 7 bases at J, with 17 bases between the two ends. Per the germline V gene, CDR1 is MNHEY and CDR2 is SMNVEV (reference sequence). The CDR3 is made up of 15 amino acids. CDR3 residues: CASSQPGARYGELFF. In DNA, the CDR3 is TGTGCCAGCAGTCAGCCGGGAGCCCGTTACGGGGAGCTGTTTTTT.

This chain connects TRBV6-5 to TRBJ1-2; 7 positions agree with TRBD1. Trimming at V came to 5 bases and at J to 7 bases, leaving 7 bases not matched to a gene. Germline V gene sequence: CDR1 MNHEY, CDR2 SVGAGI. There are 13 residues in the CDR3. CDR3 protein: CASSRGTVGGYTF. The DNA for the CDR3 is TGTGCCAGCAGTCGAGGGACAGTTGGTGGCTACACCTTC.

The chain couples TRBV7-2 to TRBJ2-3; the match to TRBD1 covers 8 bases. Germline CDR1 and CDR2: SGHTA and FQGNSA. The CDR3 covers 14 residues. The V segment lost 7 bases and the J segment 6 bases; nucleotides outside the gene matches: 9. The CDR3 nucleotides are TGTGCCAGCACTCGGGCAGGGGGCTTGGATACGCAGTATTTT. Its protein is CASTRAGGLDTQYF.

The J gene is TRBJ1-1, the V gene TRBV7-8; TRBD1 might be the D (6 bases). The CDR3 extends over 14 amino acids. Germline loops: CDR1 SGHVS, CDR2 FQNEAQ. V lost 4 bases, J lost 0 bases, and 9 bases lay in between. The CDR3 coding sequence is TGTGCCAGCAGCTACAGGGAATTGAACACTGAAGCTTTCTTT. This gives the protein CASSYRELNTEAFF.

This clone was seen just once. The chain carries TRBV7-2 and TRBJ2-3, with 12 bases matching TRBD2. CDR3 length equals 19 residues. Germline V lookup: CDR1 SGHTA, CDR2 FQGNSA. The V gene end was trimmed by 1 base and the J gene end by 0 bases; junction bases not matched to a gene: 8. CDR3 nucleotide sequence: TGTGCCAGCAGCTTAGGGCGGGCTAGCGGGGGGGATAGCACAGATACGCAGTATTTT. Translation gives CASSLGRASGGDSTDTQYF.

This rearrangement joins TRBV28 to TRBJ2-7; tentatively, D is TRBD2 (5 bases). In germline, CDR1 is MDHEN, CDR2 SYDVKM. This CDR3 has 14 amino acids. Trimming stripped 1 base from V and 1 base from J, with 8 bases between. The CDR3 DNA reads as TGTGCCAGCAGTTTATATCGGGGTTCCTACGAGCAGTACTTC. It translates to CASSLYRGSYEQYF.

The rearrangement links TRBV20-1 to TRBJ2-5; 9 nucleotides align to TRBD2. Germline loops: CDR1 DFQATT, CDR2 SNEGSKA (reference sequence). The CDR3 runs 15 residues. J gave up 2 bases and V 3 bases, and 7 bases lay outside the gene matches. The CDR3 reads CSASSLAGRQETQYF. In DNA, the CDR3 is TGCAGTGCTAGTTCGCTAGCGGGGCGTCAAGAGACCCAGTACTTC.

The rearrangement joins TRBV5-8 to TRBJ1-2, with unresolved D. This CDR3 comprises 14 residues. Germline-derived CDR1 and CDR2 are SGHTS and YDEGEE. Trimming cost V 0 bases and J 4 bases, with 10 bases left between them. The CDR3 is CASSLAQNSYGYTF. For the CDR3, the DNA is TGTGCCAGCAGCTTGGCACAGAACTCCTATGGCTACACCTTC.